Listed below are T cell receptor beta chains from one sample, sequenced in a study of T cell changes during pregnancy in multiple sclerosis. The protocol was immunoSEQ multiplex PCR, while the TCRdb copy is restricted to in-frame clones and leaves out a portion. The table includes tens of thousands of clones, 92% detected once. The sequencing used CD4+ T cells from peripheral blood mononuclear cells, collected after pregnancy. The receptors stem from a female donor with multiple sclerosis, enrolled in a pregnancy study. Both conserved end residues are part of each CDR3. The order of the fields is V gene, J gene, clone size, D gene, CDR3 protein, CDR3 DNA. A D gene is named only where the DNA matches it firmly. Size is stated for part of the rows, as once, few or many counts, or as a class when the clone is expanded.

TRBV5-1	TRBJ2-2	NA	TRBD1	CASSKVGTGITGELFF	TGCGCCAGCTCAAAAGTCGGGACAGGGATAACCGGGGAGCTGTTTTTT
TRBV5-7	TRBJ2-3	NA	TRBD1	CASSPQTGAFTDTQYF	TGTGCCAGCAGCCCCCAGACAGGGGCCTTCACAGATACGCAGTATTTT
TRBV2	TRBJ1-3	once	NA	CASREQGPGNTIYF	TGTGCCAGCAGGGAACAGGGCCCTGGAAACACCATATATTTT
TRBV5-5	TRBJ2-3	once	TRBD2	CASSLAGGRSADTQYF	TGTGCCAGCAGCTTGGCGGGGGGGCGCAGTGCAGATACGCAGTATTTT
TRBV19	TRBJ2-2	NA	TRBD1	CASRRGLNTGELFF	TGTGCCAGTCGTAGGGGGCTTAACACCGGGGAGCTGTTTTTT
TRBV7-2	TRBJ2-7	once	TRBD2	CASSRRAGGSSYEQYF	TGTGCCAGCAGCCGGCGGGCGGGGGGGTCCTCCTACGAGCAGTACTTC
TRBV9	TRBJ1-2	NA	NA	CASSVGREDGYTF	TGTGCCAGCAGCGTAGGGAGGGAAGATGGCTACACCTTC
TRBV2	TRBJ2-5	NA	TRBD2	CASPSGTSGGATQYF	TGTGCCAGCCCCTCCGGGACTAGCGGGGGGGCGACCCAGTACTTC
TRBV18	TRBJ2-2	NA	NA	CASSPPKNTGELFF	TGTGCCAGCTCACCACCCAAGAACACCGGGGAGCTGTTTTTT
TRBV4-2	TRBJ1-1	NA	NA	CASSKTATPTLNTEAFF	TGTGCCAGCAGCAAGACAGCAACCCCGACGCTGAACACTGAAGCTTTCTTT
TRBV30	TRBJ2-7	NA	TRBD2	CAWSVASGPYEQYF	TGTGCCTGGAGTGTTGCTAGCGGGCCCTACGAGCAGTACTTC
TRBV7-9	TRBJ2-5	NA	NA	CASSFAGAETQYF	TGTGCCAGCAGCTTTGCGGGGGCAGAGACCCAGTACTTC
TRBV25-1	TRBJ1-4	NA	NA	CASSDPTGMGEKLFF	TGTGCCAGCAGTGACCCGACAGGAATGGGAGAAAAACTGTTTTTT
TRBV19	TRBJ2-2	once	NA	CASSVQVTNTGELFF	TGTGCCAGTAGTGTACAGGTAACGAACACCGGGGAGCTGTTTTTT
TRBV7-8	TRBJ2-7	NA	TRBD2	CASSSQRGTGEQYF	TGTGCCAGCAGCTCCCAGCGGGGGACGGGCGAGCAGTACTTC
TRBV30	TRBJ1-1	NA	NA	CAWSVKFPDTEAFF	TGTGCCTGGAGCGTCAAATTCCCAGACACTGAAGCTTTCTTT
TRBV25-1	TRBJ1-2	NA	NA	CASRDTGNYGYTF	TGTGCCAGCAGAGATACAGGGAACTATGGCTACACCTTC
TRBV7-2	TRBJ2-3	NA	TRBD2	CASSFSTSGGAGTDTQYF	TGTGCCAGCAGCTTTTCGACTAGCGGGGGGGCCGGGACAGATACGCAGTATTTT
TRBV4-2	TRBJ2-5	NA	NA	CASSPWTGGEETQYF	TGTGCCAGCAGCCCCTGGACGGGCGGGGAAGAGACCCAGTACTTC
TRBV6-4	TRBJ1-1	NA	NA	CASRIDSYMNTEAFF	TGTGCCAGCAGGATTGACAGTTACATGAACACTGAAGCTTTCTTT
TRBV9	TRBJ1-6	few	NA	CASSVADRPNSPLHF	TGTGCCAGCAGCGTTGCCGACAGGCCTAATTCACCCCTCCACTTT
TRBV5-4	TRBJ2-4	NA	NA	CASSPEVGLAKNIQYF	TGTGCCAGCAGCCCCGAGGTGGGACTAGCCAAAAACATTCAGTACTTC